This TCR beta chain was captured by sequencing in a study of CD8 T cells in ankylosing spondylitis. Findings and caveats of the study: Several highly homologous variants formed a TCR beta motif that appeared characteristic of ankylosing spondylitis blood.

TCRdb recomputed calls from the 5' RACE reads with MiXCR, one row per CDR3 protein. This sample has about 200,000 distinct CDR3 sequences, with 7% to 8% found just once. This CDR3 comprises 15 residues. Germline V gene sequence: CDR1 LGHNA, CDR2 YNFKEQ. On this clonotype: Its antigen is undetermined. A read error may be the cause here, since a much bigger clone is one base away.

The chain combines TRBV4-2 with TRBJ2-7; 7 positions match TRBD1. The material sequenced was blood, either unsorted or a sorted T cell fraction (not recorded which). This receptor was obtained from a male donor with ankylosing spondylitis. The CDR3 DNA is TGTACCAGCAGCCAGGACAGGTCATCTTCCTACGAGCAGTACTTC. This gives the protein CTSSQDRSSSYEQYF.